This TCR beta chain was observed in a study of diagnostic markers for celiac disease (dated by TCRdb to 2020 to 2021). This clonotype is medium-sized (0.01 to 0.1%) by frequency; its count is not recorded. It lacks a known antigen. Sequencing was carried out with an Illumina MiSeq. The reads underwent TCRdb reprocessing, giving one record for each CDR3 protein sequence and no DNA. The record for this sample contains around 3,500 distinct CDR3 sequences. Approximately 9.4% of the sample is held by the ten biggest clonotypes. Including the terminal cysteine and phenylalanine, the CDR3 comprises 15 residues. The entry carries no DNA sequence. Taken from the germline V gene, the CDR1 and CDR2 loops are MDHEN and SYDVKM.

The sequence derives from a human donor. This table probably holds off-target reads from a library built for another chain. Sequencing was performed on either unsorted cells or a sorted T cell fraction (not recorded which). The sequence joins TRBV28 to TRBJ2-3; TCRdb lists TRBD2, though no DNA is available to test this call. Here the CDR3 is given as CASSAPGLAVDTQYF.